This TCR beta chain was captured by sequencing in a study of cytomegalovirus exposure and HLA in healthy donors. Study at large: According to later analysis, the same platform produced the 120 validation and about 630 first-cohort repertoires.

Findings of the study overall: Clusters of TCRs from the first cohort tended to co-occur in the 120 or so validation repertoires (as a later analysis found). For cytomegalovirus status, the classifier reportedly gave diagnoses with high specificity and sensitivity.

Per germline, CDR1 SGHDN and CDR2 FVKESK. The CDR3 is 14 residues long. V was pared by 10 bases and J by 1 base, with 5 bases of the junction left unmatched. Sequenced by immunoSEQ multiplex PCR; TCRdb stores in-frame clones only, minus some. This table holds over 130,000 clones, 85% to 90% found once. This clone was counted between two and nine times. What it binds is unknown. The sequenced sample consisted of PBMCs. The TCR originated in a man younger than 35 in good health and CMV-seropositive. The V gene is TRBV14, the J gene TRBJ1-3, with 9 bases identical to TRBD1. Here the CDR3 DNA reads TGTGCCACCACGGGACAGGGATCTGGAAACACCATATATTTT. This translates into CATTGQGSGNTIYF.